The TCR beta chain under discussion was sequenced for a study of response to subunit inactivated influenza vaccine. General study findings and limits: A suggestion made by the authors is that each seasonal influenza vaccination recruits few new T cells.

This clonotype was seen a few times. The antigen is unknown. TCRdb ran MiXCR on the RT-PCR reads and lists one entry per CDR3 protein. This table holds about 190,000 distinct CDR3 sequences, around an eighth found once. This CDR3 is 16 amino acids long. Trimming took 7 bases from V and 1 from J, leaving 18 bases between them. From germline, CDR1 is SGHRS and CDR2 YFSETQ. This TCR was recovered from a man in his fifties or sixties who received an inactivated influenza vaccine. The chain joins TRBV5-1 to TRBJ2-4, with a possible D match to TRBD1 (7 bases). The material was CD8+ T cells sorted from PBMCs, obtained about 5 days after vaccination. The CDR3 region is CASLGEEGAAKNIQYF. In nucleotides, the CDR3 is TGCGCCAGCTTGGGGGAGGAGGGGGCTGCCAAAAACATTCAGTACTTC.